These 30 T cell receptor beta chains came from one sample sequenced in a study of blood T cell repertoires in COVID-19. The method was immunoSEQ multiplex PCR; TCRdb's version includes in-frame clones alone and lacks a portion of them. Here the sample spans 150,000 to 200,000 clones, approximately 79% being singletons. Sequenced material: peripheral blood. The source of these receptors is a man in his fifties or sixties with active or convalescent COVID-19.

The CDR3 DNA is TGCGCCAGCCTCCCTAGCGGGGGCACAGATACGCAGTATTTT. Amino acids: CASLPSGGTDTQYF. V usage is TRBV5-1 and J usage is TRBJ2-3, with 9 bases aligning to TRBD2. Germline assignment: CDR1 SGHRS and CDR2 YFSETQ. Trimming cost V 7 bases and J 1 base; bases outside gene matches: 4. This CDR3 contains 14 residues.

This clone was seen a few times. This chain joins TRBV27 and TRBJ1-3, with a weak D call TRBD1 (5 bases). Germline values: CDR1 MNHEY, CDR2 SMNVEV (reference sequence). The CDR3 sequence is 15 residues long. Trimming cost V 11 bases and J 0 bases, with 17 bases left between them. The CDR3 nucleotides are TGTGCCGACAGCATAGATAATAACTCTGGAAACACCATATATTTT. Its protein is CADSIDNNSGNTIYF.

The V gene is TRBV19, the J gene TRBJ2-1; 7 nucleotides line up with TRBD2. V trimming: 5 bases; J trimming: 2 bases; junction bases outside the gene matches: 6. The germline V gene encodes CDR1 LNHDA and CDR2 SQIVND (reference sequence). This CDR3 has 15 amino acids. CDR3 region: CASSPPGLTYNEQFF. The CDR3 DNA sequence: TGTGCCAGTAGTCCCCCGGGACTAACCTACAATGAGCAGTTCTTC.

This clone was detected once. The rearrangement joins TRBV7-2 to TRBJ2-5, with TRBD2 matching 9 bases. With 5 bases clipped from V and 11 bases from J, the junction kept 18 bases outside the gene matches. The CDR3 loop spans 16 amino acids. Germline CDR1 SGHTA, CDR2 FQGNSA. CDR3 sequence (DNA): TGTGCCAGCAGCGGGCGGGTTAGCGGGAGATTGGGGACTCAGTACTTC. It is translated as CASSGRVSGRLGTQYF.

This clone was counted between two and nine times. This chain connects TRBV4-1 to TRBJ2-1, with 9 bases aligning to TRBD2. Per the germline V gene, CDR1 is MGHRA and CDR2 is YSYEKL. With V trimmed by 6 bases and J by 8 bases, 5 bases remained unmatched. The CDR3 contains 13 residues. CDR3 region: CASRGLATDEQFF. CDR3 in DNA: TGCGCCAGCAGGGGACTAGCAACGGATGAGCAGTTCTTC.

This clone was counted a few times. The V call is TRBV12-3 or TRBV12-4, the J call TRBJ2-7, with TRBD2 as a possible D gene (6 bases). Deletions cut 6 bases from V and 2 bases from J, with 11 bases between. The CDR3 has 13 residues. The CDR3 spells CASRPGSAYEQYF. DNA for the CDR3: TGTGCCAGCAGACCCGGGAGTGCCTACGAGCAGTACTTC.

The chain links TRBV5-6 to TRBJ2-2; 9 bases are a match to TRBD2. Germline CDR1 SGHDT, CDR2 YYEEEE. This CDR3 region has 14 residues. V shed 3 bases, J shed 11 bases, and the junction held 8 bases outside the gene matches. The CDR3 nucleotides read TGTGCCAGCAGCTCGGCCGGGACTAGCAATGAGCTGTTTTTT. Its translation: CASSSAGTSNELFF.

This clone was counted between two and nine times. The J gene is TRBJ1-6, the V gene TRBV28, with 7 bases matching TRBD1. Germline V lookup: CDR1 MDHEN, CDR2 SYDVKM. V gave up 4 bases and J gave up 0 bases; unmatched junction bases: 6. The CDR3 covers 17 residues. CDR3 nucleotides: TGTGCCAGCAGTTCTGGACAGGTGAGCTCCTATAATTCACCCCTCCACTTT. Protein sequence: CASSSGQVSSYNSPLHF. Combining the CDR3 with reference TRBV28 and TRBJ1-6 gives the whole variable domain DVKVTQSSRYLVKRTGEKVFLECVQDMDHENMFWYRQDPGLGLRLIYFSYDVKMKEKGDIPEGYSVSREKKERFSLILESASTNQTSMYLCASSSGQVSSYNSPLHFGNGTRLTVT.

DNA of the CDR3: TGCAGTGCTAGTTGGGAACTAGCGGGAACAGAGACCCAGTACTTC. This gives the protein CSASWELAGTETQYF. V is TRBV20-1 and J is TRBJ2-5, with 10 positions matching TRBD2. From germline, CDR1 is DFQATT and CDR2 SNEGSKA (reference sequence). The CDR3 runs 15 residues. J gave up 4 bases and V 3 bases, and 8 bases lay outside the gene matches.

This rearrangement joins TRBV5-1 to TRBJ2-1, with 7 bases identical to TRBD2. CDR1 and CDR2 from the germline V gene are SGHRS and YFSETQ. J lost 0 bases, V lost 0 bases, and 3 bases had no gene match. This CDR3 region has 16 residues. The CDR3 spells CASSLAGGSSYNEQFF. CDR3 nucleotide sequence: TGCGCCAGCAGCTTGGCGGGCGGGAGCTCCTACAATGAGCAGTTCTTC. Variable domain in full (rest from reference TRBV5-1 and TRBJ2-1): KAGVTQTPRYLIKTRGQQVTLSCSPISGHRSVSWYQQTPGQGLQFLFEYFSETQRNKGNFPGRFSGRQFSNSRSEMNVSTLELGDSALYLCASSLAGGSSYNEQFFGPGTRLTVL.

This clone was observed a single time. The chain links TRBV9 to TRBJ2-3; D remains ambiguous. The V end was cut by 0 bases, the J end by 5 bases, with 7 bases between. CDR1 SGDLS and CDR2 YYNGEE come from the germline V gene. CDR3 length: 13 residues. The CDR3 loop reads CASSVARIDTQYF. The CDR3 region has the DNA TGTGCCAGCAGCGTAGCTAGAATAGATACGCAGTATTTT.

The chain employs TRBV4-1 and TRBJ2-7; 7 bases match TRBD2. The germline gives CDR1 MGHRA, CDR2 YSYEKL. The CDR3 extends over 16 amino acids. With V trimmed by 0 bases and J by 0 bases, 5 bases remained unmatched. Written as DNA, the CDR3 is TGCGCCAGCAGCCAAGAACCTAGCGGTTACTCCTACGAGCAGTACTTC. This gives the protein CASSQEPSGYSYEQYF.

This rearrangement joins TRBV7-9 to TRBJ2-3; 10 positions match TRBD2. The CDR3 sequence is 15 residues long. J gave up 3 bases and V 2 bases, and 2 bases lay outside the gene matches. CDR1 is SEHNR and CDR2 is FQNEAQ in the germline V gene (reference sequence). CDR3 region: CASSLQLAGTDTQYF. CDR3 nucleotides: TGTGCCAGCAGCTTACAACTAGCGGGGACAGATACGCAGTATTTT.

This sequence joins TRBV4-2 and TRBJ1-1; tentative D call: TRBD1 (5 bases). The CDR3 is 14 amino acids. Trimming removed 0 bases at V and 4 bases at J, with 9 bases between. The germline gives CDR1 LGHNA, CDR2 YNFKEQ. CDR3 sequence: CASSQDRRGTEAFF. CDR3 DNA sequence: TGTGCCAGCAGCCAAGATAGAAGGGGCACTGAAGCTTTCTTT.

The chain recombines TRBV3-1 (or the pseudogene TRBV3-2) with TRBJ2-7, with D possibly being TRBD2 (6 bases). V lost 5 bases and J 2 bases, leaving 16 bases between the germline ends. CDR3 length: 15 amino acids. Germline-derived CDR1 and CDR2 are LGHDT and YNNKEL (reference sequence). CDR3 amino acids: CASSAPGLGTYEQYF. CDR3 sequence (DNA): TGTGCCAGCAGCGCTCCGGGACTCGGTACCTACGAGCAGTACTTC.

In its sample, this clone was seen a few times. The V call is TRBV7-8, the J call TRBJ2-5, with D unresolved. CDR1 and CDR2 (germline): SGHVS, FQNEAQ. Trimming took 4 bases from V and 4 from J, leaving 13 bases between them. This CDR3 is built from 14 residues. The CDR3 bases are TGTGCCAGCAGCTACGGCCGCGGAATAGAGACCCAGTACTTC. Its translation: CASSYGRGIETQYF.

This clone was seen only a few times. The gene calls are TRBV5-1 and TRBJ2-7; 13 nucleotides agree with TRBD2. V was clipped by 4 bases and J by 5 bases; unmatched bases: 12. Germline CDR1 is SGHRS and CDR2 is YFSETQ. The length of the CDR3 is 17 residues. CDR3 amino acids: CASSRGTSGRALDEQYF. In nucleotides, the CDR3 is TGCGCCAGCAGCCGGGGCACTAGCGGGAGGGCCTTGGACGAGCAGTACTTC.

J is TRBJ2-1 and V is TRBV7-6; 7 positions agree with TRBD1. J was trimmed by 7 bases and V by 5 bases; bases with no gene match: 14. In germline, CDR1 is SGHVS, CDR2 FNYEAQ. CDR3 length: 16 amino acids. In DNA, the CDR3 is TGTGCCAGCAGCCCGCGGACGGGGACAGTAAAGAATGAGCAGTTCTTC. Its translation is CASSPRTGTVKNEQFF.

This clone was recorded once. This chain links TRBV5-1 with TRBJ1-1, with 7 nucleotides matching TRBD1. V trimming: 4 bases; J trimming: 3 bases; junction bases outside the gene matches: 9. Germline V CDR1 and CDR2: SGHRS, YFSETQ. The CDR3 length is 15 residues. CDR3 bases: TGCGCCAGCAGCGCAGCCGGGACAGAAGACACTGAAGCTTTCTTT. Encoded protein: CASSAAGTEDTEAFF.

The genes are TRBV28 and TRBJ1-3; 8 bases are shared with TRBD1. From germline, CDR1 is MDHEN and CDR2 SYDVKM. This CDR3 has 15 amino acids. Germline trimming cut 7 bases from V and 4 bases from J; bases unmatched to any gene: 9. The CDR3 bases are TGTGCCAGCACTCCCCAGGGGGCGCGGGGAAACACCATATATTTT. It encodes CASTPQGARGNTIYF.

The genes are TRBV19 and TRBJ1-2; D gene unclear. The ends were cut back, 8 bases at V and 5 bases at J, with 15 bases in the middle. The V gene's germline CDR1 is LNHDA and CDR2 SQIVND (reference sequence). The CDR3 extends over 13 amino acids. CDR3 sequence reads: CASLEGFGYGYTF. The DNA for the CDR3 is TGTGCCAGTTTAGAGGGATTTGGTTATGGCTACACCTTC.

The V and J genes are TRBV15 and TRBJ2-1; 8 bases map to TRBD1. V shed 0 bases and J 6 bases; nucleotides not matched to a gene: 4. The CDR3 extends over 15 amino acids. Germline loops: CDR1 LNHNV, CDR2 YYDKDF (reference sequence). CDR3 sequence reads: CATSRDRGQGNEQFF. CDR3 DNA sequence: TGTGCCACCAGCAGAGACAGGGGGCAAGGCAATGAGCAGTTCTTC.

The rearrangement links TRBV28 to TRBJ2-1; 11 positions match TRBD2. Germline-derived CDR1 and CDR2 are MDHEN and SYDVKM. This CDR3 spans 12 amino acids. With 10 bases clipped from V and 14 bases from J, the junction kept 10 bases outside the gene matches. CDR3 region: CATRVPSGGKFF. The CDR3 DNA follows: TGTGCCACTCGAGTCCCTAGCGGGGGGAAGTTCTTC. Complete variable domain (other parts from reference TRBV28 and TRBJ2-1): DVKVTQSSRYLVKRTGEKVFLECVQDMDHENMFWYRQDPGLGLRLIYFSYDVKMKEKGDIPEGYSVSREKKERFSLILESASTNQTSMYLCATRVPSGGKFFGPGTRLTVL.

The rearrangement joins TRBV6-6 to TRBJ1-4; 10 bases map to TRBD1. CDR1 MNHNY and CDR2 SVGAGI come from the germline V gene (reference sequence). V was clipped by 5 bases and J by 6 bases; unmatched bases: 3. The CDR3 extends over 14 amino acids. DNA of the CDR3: TGTGCCAGCAGTCGGACAGGGGGAGATGAAAAACTGTTTTTT. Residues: CASSRTGGDEKLFF.

The CDR3 protein is CATSDWTSGRQETQYF. CDR3 coding DNA: TGTGCCACCAGTGATTGGACTAGCGGGAGACAAGAGACCCAGTACTTC. The V gene is TRBV24-1, the J gene TRBJ2-5; 13 positions match TRBD2. The J segment lost 2 bases and the V segment lost 2 bases, leaving 1 base of the junction unmatched. Germline V gene lookup returns CDR1 KGHDR and CDR2 SFDVKD. CDR3 length: 16 amino acids.

CDR3: CASSPGLRAVQETQYF. For the CDR3, the DNA is TGTGCCAGCAGCCCGGGATTGCGGGCTGTACAAGAGACCCAGTACTTC. V usage is TRBV7-8 and J usage is TRBJ2-5; TRBD2 might be the D (5 bases). CDR1 is SGHVS, CDR2 FQNEAQ, per germline. The CDR3 covers 16 residues. V lost 5 bases, J lost 2 bases, and 18 bases lay in between. The full variable domain, its missing parts supplied by reference TRBV7-8 and TRBJ2-5, is GAGVSQSPRYKVAKRGQDVALRCDPISGHVSLFWYQQALGQGPEFLTYFQNEAQLDKSGLPSDRFFAERPEGSVSTLKIQRTQQEDSAVYLCASSPGLRAVQETQYFGPGTRLLVL.

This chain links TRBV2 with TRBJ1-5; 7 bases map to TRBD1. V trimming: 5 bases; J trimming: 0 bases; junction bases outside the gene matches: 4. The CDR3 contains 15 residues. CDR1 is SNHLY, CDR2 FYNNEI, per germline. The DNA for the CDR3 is TGTGCCAGCAGTACGACAGGGCATAGCAATCAGCCCCAGCATTTT. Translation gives CASSTTGHSNQPQHF.

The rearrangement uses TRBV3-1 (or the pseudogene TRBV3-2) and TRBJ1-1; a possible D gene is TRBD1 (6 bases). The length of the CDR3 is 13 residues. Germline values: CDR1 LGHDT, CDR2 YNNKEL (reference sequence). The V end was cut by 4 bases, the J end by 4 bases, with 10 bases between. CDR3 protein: CASSPTQGTEAFF. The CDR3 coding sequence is TGTGCCAGCAGCCCTACACAGGGCACTGAAGCTTTCTTT.

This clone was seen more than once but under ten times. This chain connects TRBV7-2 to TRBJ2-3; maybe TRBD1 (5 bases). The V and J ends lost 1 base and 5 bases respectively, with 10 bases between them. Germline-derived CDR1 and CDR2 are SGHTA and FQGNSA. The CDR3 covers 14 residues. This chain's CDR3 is CASSLGGTGDTQYF. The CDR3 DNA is TGTGCCAGCAGCTTAGGAGGAACAGGAGATACGCAGTATTTT.

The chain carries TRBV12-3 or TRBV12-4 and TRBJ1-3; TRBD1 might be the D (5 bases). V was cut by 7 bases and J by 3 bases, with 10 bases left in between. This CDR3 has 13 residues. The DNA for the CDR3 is TGTGCCAGCACCTCGGGGGGTGGAAACACCATATATTTT. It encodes CASTSGGGNTIYF.